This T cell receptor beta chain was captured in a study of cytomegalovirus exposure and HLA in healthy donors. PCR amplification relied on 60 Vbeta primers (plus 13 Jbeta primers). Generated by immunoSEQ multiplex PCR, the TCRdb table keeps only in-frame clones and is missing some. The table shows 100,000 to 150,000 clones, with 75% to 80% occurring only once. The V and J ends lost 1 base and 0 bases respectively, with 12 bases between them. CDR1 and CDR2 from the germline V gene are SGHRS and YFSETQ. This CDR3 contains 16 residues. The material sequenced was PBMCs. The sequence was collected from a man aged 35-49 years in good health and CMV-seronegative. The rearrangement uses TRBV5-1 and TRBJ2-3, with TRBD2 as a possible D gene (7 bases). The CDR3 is CASSLIAGASTDTQYF. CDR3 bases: TGCGCCAGCAGCTTGATTGCGGGGGCTAGCACAGATACGCAGTATTTT.